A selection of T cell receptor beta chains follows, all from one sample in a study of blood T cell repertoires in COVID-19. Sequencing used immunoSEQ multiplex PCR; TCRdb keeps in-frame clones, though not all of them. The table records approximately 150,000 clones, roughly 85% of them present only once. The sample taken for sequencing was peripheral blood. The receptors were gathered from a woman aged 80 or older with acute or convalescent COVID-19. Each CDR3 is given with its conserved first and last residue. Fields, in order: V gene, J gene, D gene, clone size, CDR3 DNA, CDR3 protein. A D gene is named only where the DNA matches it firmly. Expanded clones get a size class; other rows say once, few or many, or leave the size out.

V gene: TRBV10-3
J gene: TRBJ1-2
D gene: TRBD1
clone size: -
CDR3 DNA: TGTGCCATCAGTGGACGAGGAGGGGGCGAATCCTATGGCTACACCTTC
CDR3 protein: CAISGRGGGESYGYTF

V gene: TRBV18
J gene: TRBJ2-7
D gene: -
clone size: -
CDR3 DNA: TGTGCCAGCAGCCAGGGGTCCGACTACGAGCAGTACTTC
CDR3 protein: CASSQGSDYEQYF

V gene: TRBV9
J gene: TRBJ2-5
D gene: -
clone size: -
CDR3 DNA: TGTGCCAGCAGCGTAGGTCTGCGAGGGTTCGGAGAGACCCAGTACTTC
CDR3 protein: CASSVGLRGFGETQYF

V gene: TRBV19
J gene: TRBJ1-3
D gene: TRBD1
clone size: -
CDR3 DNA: TGTGCCAGTAGTATGTTGCAGGGGGCGACTGGAAACACCATATATTTT
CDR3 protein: CASSMLQGATGNTIYF

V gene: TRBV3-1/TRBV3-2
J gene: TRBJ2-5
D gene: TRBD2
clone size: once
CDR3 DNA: TGTGCCAGCAGCCGACGACTAGCGGGGTCCCAAGAGACCCAGTACTTC
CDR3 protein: CASSRRLAGSQETQYF

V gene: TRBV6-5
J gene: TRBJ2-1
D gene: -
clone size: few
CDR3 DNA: TGTGCCAGCATAAGGGGATACAATGAGCAGTTCTTC
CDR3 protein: CASIRGYNEQFF

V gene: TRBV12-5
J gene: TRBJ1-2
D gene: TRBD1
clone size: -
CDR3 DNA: TGTGCTAGTGGTCTGCAGGGGGGAGTCGATGGCTACACCTTC
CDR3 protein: CASGLQGGVDGYTF

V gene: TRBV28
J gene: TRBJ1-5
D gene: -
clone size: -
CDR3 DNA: TGTGCCAGCAGACCCACTACCGGGATGTATCAGCCCCAGCATTTT
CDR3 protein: CASRPTTGMYQPQHF

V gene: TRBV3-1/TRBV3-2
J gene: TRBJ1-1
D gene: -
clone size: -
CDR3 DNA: TGTGCCAGCAGCCAAAACAGGAGACAAGCTTTCTTT
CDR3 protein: CASSQNRRQAFF

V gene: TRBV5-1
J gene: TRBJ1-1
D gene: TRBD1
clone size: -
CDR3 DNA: TGCGCCAGCAGCTCTTTACCGGGACAGAGGAACACTGAAGCTTTCTTT
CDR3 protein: CASSSLPGQRNTEAFF

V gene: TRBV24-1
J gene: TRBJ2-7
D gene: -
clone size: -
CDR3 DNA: TGTGCCACCAGTCCGCAGGGTTCCTACGAGCAGTACTTC
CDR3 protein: CATSPQGSYEQYF

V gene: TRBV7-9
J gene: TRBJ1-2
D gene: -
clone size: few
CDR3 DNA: TGTGCCAGCAGCTCGGGACTGACTAACTATGGCTACACCTTC
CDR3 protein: CASSSGLTNYGYTF

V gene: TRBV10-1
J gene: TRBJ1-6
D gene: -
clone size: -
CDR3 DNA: TGCGCCAGCAGTGGTCAAGCCCCCTATAATTCACCCCTCCACTTT
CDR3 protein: CASSGQAPYNSPLHF

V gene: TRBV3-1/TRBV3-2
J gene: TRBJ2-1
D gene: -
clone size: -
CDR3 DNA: TGTGCCAGCAGCCAAGATCTAGGACTAACTGCGGATGAGCAGTTCTTC
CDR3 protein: CASSQDLGLTADEQFF

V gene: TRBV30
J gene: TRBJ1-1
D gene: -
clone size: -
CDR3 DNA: TGTGCCTGGAGTTTGACAGAGAACACTGAAGCTTTCTTT
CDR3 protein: CAWSLTENTEAFF

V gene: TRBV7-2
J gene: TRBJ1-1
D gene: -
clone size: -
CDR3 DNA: TGTGCCAGCAGCTTAGAACCGGGAGGGGCTGAAGCTTTCTTT
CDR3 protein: CASSLEPGGAEAFF

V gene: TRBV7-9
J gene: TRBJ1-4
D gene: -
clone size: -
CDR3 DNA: TGTGCCAGCAGCTTAGTAAGTTTCTGGGTCTGGCGGAAACTGTTTTTT
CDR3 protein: CASSLVSFWVWRKLFF

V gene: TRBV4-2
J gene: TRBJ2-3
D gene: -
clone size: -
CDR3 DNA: TGTGCCAGCAGCCAAGTGATGGGGAGTAGCACAGATACGCAGTATTTT
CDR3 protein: CASSQVMGSSTDTQYF

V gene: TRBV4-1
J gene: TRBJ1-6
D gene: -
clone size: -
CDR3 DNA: TGCGCCAGCAGCCAAGGTTTCAGGCAGTATAATTCACCCCTCCACTTT
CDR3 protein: CASSQGFRQYNSPLHF

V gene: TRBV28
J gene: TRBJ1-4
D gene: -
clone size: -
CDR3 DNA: TGTGCCAGCAACTTACGGGGTCGGGGTAATGAAAAACTGTTTTTT
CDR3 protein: CASNLRGRGNEKLFF

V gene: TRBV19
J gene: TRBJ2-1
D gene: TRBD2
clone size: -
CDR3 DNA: TGTGCCAGTACCCCTCGAGGACTAGCGGGGTCCTACAATGAGCAGTTCTTC
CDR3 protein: CASTPRGLAGSYNEQFF

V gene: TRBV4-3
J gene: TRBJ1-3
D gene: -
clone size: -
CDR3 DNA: TGCGCCAGCAGCCTACACAGGGACGGCTCTGGAAACACCATATATTTT
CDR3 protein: CASSLHRDGSGNTIYF

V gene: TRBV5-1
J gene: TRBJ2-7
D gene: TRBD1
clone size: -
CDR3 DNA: TGCGCCAGCAGCTTATCCGGGACAGGGGTCAACGAGCAGTACTTC
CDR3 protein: CASSLSGTGVNEQYF

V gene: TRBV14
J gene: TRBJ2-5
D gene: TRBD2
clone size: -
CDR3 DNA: TGTGCCAGCAGCCAAGATTGGGGGACTAGTTGGGTGCGTCGAGAGACCCAGTACTTC
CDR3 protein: CASSQDWGTSWVRRETQYF

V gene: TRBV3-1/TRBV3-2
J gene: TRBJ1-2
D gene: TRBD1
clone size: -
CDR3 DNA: TGTGCCAGCAGCCATACGACAGGGGGCAACTATGGCTACACCTTC
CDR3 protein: CASSHTTGGNYGYTF

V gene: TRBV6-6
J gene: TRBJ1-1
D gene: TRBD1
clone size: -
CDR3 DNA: TGTGCCAGCAGCAGGGACAGACTTAACACTGAAGCTTTCTTT
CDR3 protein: CASSRDRLNTEAFF

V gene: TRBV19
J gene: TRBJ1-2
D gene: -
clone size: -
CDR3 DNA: TGTGCCAGTAGTATGGGAGGGGCTGGTTATGGCTACACCTTC
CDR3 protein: CASSMGGAGYGYTF

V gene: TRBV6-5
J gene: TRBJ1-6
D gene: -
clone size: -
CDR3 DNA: TGTGCCAGCAGCCAGACAGCGCAGAATTCACCCCTCCACTTT
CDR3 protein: CASSQTAQNSPLHF

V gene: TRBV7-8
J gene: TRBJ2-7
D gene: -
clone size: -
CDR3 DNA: TGTGCCAGCAGTCCCCGATCTCGCCTATCCTACGAGCAGTACTTC
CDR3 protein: CASSPRSRLSYEQYF